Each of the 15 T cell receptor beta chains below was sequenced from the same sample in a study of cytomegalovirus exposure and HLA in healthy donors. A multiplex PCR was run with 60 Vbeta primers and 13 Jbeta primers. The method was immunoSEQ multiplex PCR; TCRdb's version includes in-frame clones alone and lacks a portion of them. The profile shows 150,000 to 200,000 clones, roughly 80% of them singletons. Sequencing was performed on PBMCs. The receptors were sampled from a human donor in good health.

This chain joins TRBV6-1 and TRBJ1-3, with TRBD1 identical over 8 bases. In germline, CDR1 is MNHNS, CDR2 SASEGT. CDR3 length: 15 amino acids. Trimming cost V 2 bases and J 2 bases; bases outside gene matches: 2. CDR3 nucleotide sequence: TGTGCCAGCAGTGAACAGGACAGGGCTGGAAACACCATATATTTT. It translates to CASSEQDRAGNTIYF.

CDR3 in amino acids: CASSLPLSAGGTDTQYF. The DNA of the CDR3 is TGTGCCAGCAGCTTACCGTTATCCGCGGGGGGCACAGATACGCAGTATTTT. This chain uses TRBV7-2 with TRBJ2-3; 7 bases line up with TRBD2. This CDR3 spans 17 amino acids. Unmatched junction bases numbered 9, after V lost 2 bases and J lost 1 base. CDR1 is SGHTA and CDR2 is FQGNSA in the germline V gene.

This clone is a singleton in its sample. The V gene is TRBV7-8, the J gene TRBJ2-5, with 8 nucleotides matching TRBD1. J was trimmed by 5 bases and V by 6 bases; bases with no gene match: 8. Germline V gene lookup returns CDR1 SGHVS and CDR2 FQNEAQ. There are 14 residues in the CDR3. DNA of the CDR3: TGTGCCAGCAGTCCGGACAGGGCGCGGGAGACCCAGTACTTC. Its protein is CASSPDRARETQYF.

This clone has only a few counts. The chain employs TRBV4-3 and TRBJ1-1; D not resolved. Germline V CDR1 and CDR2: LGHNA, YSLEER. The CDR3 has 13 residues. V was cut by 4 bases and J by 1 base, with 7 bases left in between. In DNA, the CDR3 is TGCGCCAGCAGCCCCTTCGGGAACACTGAAGCTTTCTTT. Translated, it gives CASSPFGNTEAFF.

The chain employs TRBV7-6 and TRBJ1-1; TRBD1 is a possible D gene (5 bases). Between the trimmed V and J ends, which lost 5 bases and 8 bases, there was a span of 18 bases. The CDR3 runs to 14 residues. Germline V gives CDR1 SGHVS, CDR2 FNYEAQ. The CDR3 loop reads CASSPLGQGKEAFF. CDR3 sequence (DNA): TGTGCCAGCAGCCCCCTGGGGCAGGGAAAGGAAGCTTTCTTT.

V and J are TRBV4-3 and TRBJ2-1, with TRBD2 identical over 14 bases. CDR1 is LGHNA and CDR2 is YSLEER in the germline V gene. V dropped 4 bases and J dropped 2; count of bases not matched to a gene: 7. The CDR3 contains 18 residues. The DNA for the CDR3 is TGCGCCAGCAGCCTTGGGACTAGCGGGGGCCTTACCTACAATGAGCAGTTCTTC. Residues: CASSLGTSGGLTYNEQFF.

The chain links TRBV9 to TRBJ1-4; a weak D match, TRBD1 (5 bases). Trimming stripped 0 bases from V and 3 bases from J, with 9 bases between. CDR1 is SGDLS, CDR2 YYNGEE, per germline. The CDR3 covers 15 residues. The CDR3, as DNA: TGTGCCAGCAGCGTAGGGGGCTCGGCTAATGAAAAACTGTTTTTT. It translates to CASSVGGSANEKLFF.

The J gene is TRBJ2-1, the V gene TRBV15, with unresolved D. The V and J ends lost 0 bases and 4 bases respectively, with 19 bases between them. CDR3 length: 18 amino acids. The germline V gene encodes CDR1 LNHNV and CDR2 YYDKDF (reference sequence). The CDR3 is CATSRDRPGRSSYNEQFF. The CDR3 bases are TGTGCCACCAGCAGAGATCGCCCGGGTCGGTCATCATACAATGAGCAGTTCTTC.

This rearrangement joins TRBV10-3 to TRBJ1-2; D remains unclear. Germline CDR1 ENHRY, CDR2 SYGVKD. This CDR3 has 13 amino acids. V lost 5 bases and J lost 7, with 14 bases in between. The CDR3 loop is CAISLEISGGYTF. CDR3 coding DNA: TGTGCCATCAGTTTAGAGATTTCTGGTGGCTACACCTTC.

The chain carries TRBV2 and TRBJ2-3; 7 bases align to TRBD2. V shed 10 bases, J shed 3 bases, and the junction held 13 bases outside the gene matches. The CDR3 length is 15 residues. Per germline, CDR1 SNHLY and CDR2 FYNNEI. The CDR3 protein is CATSTSLGITDTQYF. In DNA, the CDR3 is TGTGCCACCTCGACTAGCTTGGGGATTACAGATACGCAGTATTTT.

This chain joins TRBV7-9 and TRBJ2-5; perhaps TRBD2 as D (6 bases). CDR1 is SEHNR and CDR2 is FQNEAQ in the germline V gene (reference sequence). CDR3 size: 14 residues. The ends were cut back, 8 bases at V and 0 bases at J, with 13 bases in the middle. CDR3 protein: CASGIGGHQETQYF. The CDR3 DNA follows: TGTGCCAGCGGTATCGGAGGGCACCAAGAGACCCAGTACTTC.

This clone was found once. Here the CDR3 DNA reads TGTGCCAGTAAACGAACAGGGAACTATGGCTACACCTTC. Its translation: CASKRTGNYGYTF. The J gene is TRBJ1-2, the V gene TRBV19, with D possibly TRBD1 on 6 matching bases. V was shortened by 7 bases and J by 2 bases, with 11 bases between the two germline ends. Germline V lookup: CDR1 LNHDA, CDR2 SQIVND (reference sequence). The CDR3 runs 13 residues.

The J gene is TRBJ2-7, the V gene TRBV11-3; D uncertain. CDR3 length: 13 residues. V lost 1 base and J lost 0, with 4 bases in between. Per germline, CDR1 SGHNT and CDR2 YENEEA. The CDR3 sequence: CASSLVNSYEQYF. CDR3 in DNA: TGTGCCAGCAGCTTAGTTAACTCCTACGAGCAGTACTTC.

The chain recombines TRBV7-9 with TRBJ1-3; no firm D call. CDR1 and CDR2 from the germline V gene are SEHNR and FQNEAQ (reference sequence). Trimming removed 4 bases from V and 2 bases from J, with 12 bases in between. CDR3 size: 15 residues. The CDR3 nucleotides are TGTGCCAGCAGCTCTCAGATCACGCCTGGAAACACCATATATTTT. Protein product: CASSSQITPGNTIYF.

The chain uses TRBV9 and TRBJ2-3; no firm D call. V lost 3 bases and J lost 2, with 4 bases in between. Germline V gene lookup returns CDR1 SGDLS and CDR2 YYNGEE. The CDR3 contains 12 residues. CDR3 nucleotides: TGTGCCAGCAGCGATAACACAGATACGCAGTATTTT. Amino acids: CASSDNTDTQYF.